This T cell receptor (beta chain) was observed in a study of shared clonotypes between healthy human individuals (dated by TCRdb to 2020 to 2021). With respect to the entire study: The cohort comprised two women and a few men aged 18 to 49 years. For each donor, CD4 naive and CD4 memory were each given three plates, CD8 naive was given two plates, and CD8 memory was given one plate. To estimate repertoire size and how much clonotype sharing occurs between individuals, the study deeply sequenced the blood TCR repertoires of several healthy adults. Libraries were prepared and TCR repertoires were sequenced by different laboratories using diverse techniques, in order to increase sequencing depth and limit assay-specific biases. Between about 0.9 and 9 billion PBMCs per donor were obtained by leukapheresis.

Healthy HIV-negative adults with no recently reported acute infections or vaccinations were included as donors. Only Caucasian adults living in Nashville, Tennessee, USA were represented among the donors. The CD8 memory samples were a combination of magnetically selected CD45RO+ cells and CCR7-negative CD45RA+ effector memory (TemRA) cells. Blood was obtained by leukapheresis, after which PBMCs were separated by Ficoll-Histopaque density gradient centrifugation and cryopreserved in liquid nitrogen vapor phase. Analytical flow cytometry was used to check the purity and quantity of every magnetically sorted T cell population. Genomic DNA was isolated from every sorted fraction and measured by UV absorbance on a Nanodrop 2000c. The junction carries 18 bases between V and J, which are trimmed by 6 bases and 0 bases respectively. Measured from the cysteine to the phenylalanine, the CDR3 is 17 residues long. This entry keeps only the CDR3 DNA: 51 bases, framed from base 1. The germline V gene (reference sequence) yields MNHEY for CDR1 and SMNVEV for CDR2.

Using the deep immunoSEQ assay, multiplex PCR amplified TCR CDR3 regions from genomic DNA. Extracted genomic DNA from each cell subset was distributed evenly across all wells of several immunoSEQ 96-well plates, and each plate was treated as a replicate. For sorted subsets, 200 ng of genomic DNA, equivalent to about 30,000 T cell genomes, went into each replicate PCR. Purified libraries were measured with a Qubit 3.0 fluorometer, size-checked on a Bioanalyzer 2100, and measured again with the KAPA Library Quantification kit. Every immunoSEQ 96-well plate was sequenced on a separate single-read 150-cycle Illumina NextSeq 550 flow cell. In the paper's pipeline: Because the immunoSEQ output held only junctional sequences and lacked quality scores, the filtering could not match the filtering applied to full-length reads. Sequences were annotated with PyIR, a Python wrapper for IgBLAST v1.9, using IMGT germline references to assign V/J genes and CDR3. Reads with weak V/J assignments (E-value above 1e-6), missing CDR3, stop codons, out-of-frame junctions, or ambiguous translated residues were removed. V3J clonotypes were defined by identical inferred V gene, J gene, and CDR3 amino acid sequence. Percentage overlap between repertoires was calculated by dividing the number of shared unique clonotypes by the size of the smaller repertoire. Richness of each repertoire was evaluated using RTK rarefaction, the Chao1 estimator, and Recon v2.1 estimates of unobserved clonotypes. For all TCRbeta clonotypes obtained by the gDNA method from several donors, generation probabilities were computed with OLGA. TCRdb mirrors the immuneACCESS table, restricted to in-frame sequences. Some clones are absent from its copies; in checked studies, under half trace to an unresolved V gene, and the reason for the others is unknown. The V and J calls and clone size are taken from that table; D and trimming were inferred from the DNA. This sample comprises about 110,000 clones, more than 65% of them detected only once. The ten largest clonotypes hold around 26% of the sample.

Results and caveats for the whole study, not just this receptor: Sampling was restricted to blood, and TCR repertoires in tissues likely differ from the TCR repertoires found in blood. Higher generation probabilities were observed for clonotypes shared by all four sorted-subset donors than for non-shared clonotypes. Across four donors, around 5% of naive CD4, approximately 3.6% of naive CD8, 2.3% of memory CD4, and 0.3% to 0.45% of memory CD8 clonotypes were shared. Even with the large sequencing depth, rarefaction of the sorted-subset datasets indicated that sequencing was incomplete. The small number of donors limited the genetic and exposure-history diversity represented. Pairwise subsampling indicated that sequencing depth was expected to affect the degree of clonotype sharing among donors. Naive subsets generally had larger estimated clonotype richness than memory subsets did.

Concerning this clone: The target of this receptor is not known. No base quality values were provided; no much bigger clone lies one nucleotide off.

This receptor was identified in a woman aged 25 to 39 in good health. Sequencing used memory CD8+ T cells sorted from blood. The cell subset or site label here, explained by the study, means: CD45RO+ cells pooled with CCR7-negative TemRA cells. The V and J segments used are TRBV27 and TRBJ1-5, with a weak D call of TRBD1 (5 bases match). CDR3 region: CASRKQTGTYSNQPQHF. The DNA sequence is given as TGTGCCAGCAGGAAGCAGACGGGGACTTATAGCAATCAGCCCCAGCATTTT.